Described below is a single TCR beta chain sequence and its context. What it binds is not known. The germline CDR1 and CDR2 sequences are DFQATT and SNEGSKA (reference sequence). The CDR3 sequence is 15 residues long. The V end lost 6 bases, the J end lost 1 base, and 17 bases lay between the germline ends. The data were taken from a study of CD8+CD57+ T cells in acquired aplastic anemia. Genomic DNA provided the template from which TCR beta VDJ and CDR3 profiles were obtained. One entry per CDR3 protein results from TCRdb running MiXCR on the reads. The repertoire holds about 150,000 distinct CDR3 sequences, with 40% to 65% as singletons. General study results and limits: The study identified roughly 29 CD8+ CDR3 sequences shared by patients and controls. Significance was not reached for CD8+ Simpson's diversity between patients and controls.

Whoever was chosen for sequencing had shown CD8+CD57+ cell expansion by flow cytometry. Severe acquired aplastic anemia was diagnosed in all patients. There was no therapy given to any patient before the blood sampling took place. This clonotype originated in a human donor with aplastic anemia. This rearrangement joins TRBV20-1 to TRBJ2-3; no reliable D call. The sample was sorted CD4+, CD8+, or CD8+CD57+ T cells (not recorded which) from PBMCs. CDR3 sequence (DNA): TGCAGTGCCAGTAAAGTTGTGTTTGGCACAGATACGCAGTATTTT. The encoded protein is CSASKVVFGTDTQYF.